What follows describes a single T cell receptor (beta chain). No cognate antigen has been identified for it. No per-base quality is available; no much larger clone lies one base away. Sorted unstimulated T cells and proliferating T cells recovered from mixed lymphocyte reactions were subjected to TCRbeta CDR3 sequencing. Fresh whole blood from over eight HLA-typed healthy donors served as the source for isolating PBMCs. V and J lose 6 bases and 2 bases, and a span of 8 bases separates them. CDR1 is given as MNHNY and CDR2 as SVGAGI, both from the germline V gene (reference sequence). From the cysteine up to the phenylalanine, the CDR3 has a length of 12 residues. Just CDR3 DNA is preserved here, 36 bases in frame from base 1. The data are from a study of siplizumab effects on memory and regulatory T cells (dated by TCRdb to about 2019). As for the study more broadly: The study examined how the anti-CD2 antibody siplizumab affects alloreactive T-cell subsets in allogeneic mixed lymphocyte reactions built from human PBMCs.

What the authors observed across the whole study: In reactions with siplizumab, an average of roughly 69% of mappable alloreactive CD4+ clones were Treg-derived, compared with 26.9% in control reactions. The suppressive function of proliferating Tregs from siplizumab cultures was not functionally confirmed. The cumulative frequency of alloreactive sequences traceable to unstimulated CD4+ memory T cells was significantly reduced by siplizumab. For roughly 80-96% of proliferating CD4+ or CD8+ clones, no naive or memory phenotype could be assigned. Because sequences at frequencies below about 10^-5 were poorly captured, only a minor fraction of alloreactive clones could be mapped back to unstimulated subsets. Greater diversity appeared to be present in unstimulated naive T cells than in memory T cells, and a substantial contribution to the alloresponse seemed to be made by naive cells.

Library construction relied on the immunoSEQ multiplex PCR assay. Each sample had some 96,000 TCR templates assayed by the deep sequencing platform. Genomic DNA extracted from sorted T cells was used for TCRbeta CDR3 sequencing. The original methods were these. The R programming language was used for clonal analysis of the TCRbeta CDR3 data. Alloreactive CD4+ and CD8+ clones were defined by comparing unstimulated samples with post-reaction CFSE-low samples. Regulatory or non-regulatory origin of alloreactive CD4+ clones was assigned by matching sequences to the sorted unstimulated Treg and non-Treg repertoires. Held by TCRdb, this immuneACCESS table contains in-frame sequences only and omits some clones. Under half of the omission traces to an unresolved V gene where checked; the cause of the rest is unknown. That table furnishes V, J and clone size, whereas the DNA furnished D and trimming. The sample table holds 75,000 to 95,000 clones, of which about nine tenths were seen once. The top ten hold 15% of the sample.

This sequence uses TRBV6-6 and TRBJ2-7; the D gene is perhaps TRBD1, on 6 matching bases. This TCR derives from a human donor in good health. Sequenced sample: CD4+ T cells sorted from blood. The CDR3 sequence is CASRGDTYEQYF. In nucleotide form, the sequence is TGTGCCAGCAGGGGGGACACCTACGAGCAGTACTTC.